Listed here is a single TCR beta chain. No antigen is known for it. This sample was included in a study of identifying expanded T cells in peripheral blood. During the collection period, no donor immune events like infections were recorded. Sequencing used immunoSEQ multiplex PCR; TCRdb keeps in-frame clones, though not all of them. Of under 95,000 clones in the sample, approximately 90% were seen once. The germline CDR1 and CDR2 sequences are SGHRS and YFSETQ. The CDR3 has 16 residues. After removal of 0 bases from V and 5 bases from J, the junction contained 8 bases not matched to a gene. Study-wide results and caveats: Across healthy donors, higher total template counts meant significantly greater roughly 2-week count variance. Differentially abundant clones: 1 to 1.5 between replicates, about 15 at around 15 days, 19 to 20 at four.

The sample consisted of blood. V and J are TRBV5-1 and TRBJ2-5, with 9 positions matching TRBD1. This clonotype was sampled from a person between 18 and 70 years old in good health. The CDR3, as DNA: TGCGCCAGCAGCTTGGCCCCCACAGGGGGCGATGAGACCCAGTACTTC. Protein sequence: CASSLAPTGGDETQYF.